The 2 T cell receptor beta chains listed next were all sequenced from one sample in a study of T cell responses to AZD1222 COVID-19 vaccine. Data came from immunoSEQ multiplex PCR; TCRdb stores just in-frame clones and leaves some out. The sample lists around 180,000 clones, over 75% occurring once. The source was peripheral blood, collected on day 0 of AZD1222 vaccination. The receptor set was obtained from an adult in good health.

The chain is built from TRBV19 and TRBJ2-7; D is unclear. V lost 9 bases, J lost 0 bases, and 12 bases lay in between. Germline V gives CDR1 LNHDA, CDR2 SQIVND (reference sequence). The CDR3 is 13 residues long. CDR3 coding DNA: TGTGCCAGCCTTGACAAGTTCTCCTACGAGCAGTACTTC. Its protein is CASLDKFSYEQYF.

This chain connects TRBV9 to TRBJ1-1, with D possibly matching TRBD1 (5 bases). V was cut by 4 bases and J by 1 base, with 17 bases left in between. Germline values: CDR1 SGDLS, CDR2 YYNGEE. The CDR3 is made up of 16 amino acids. CDR3 nucleotide sequence: TGTGCCAGCAGCTTCCACCCGACAGTGGGGAACACTGAAGCTTTCTTT. Protein product: CASSFHPTVGNTEAFF.